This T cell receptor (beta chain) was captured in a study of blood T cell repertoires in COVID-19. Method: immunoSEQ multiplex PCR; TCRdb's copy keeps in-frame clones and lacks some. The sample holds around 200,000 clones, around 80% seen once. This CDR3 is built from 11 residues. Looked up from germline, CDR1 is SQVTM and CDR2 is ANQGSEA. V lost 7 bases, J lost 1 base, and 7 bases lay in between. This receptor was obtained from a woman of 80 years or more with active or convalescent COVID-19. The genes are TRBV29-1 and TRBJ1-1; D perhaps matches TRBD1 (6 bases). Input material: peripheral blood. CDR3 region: CSATGNTEAFF. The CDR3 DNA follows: TGCAGCGCGACAGGGAACACTGAAGCTTTCTTT.